The 13 T cell receptor beta chains in this list originate from one sample, sequenced in a study of blood T cell repertoires in COVID-19. Assay used: immunoSEQ multiplex PCR; TCRdb lists only in-frame clones, some missing. This sample has 100,000 or so clones, with 87% found just once. The specimen was peripheral blood. All receptors derive from a human donor in a cohort sampled during active COVID-19.

The chain combines TRBV6-5 with TRBJ2-2, with 8 positions matching TRBD1. V was clipped by 4 bases and J by 6 bases; unmatched bases: 10. In germline, CDR1 is MNHEY, CDR2 SVGAGI. This CDR3 spans 16 amino acids. CDR3: CASSSTPRGHAGELFF. Here the CDR3 DNA reads TGTGCCAGCAGTTCTACCCCCAGGGGGCATGCCGGGGAGCTGTTTTTT.

The chain combines TRBV6-5 with TRBJ1-2; 8 positions match TRBD1. Unmatched junction bases numbered 8, after V lost 6 bases and J lost 2 bases. CDR3 length equals 15 residues. Germline values: CDR1 MNHEY, CDR2 SVGAGI. The CDR3 spells CASRLQDRANYGYTF. The CDR3 DNA reads as TGTGCCAGCAGGCTTCAGGACAGGGCCAACTATGGCTACACCTTC.

In its sample, this clone was seen a few times. The gene calls are TRBV18 and TRBJ1-6; 8 bases are a match to TRBD1. This CDR3 is 16 amino acids long. Germline assignment: CDR1 KGHSH and CDR2 LQKENI. After removal of 6 bases from V and 6 bases from J, the junction contained 10 bases not matched to a gene. The CDR3 nucleotides read TGTGCCAGCTCCGCGAATCAGGGGGCGTCTAATTCACCCCTCCACTTT. Amino acid sequence: CASSANQGASNSPLHF. The whole variable domain, filled in from reference TRBV18 and TRBJ1-6, reads NAGVMQNPRHLVRRRGQEARLRCSPMKGHSHVYWYRQLPEEGLKFMVYLQKENIIDESGMPKERFSAEFPKEGPSILRIQQVVRGDSAAYFCASSANQGASNSPLHFGNGTRLTVT.

The gene calls are TRBV6-6 and TRBJ1-1; D remains unclear. Germline V gives CDR1 MNHNY, CDR2 SVGAGI (reference sequence). Trimming shortened V by 8 bases and J by 2 bases, and 12 bases separated the two germline ends. The CDR3 contains 13 residues. The chain's CDR3 is CASRGSQNTEAFF. Written as DNA, the CDR3 is TGTGCCAGCCGCGGGTCTCAAAACACTGAAGCTTTCTTT.

V gene TRBV5-4 combines with J gene TRBJ2-1; 10 bases agree with TRBD2. Losses at the gene ends were 3 bases for V and 0 bases for J; bases not matched to a gene: 0. Germline V CDR1 and CDR2: SGHNT, YYREEE (reference sequence). The CDR3 contains 15 residues. CDR3 residues: CASSSSGSSYNEQFF. CDR3 in DNA: TGTGCCAGCAGCTCTAGCGGGAGCTCCTACAATGAGCAGTTCTTC. The whole variable domain, filled in from reference TRBV5-4 and TRBJ2-1, reads ETGVTQSPTHLIKTRGQQVTLRCSSQSGHNTVSWYQQALGQGPQFIFQYYREEENGRGNFPPRFSGLQFPNYSSELNVNALELDDSALYLCASSSSGSSYNEQFFGPGTRLTVL.

This chain joins TRBV19 and TRBJ2-7, with TRBD2 matching 13 bases. Per the germline V gene, CDR1 is LNHDA and CDR2 is SQIVND (reference sequence). The CDR3 runs 17 residues. J gave up 3 bases and V 6 bases, and 11 bases lay outside the gene matches. The CDR3 region is CASSDELAGGLLYEQYF. The CDR3 DNA is TGTGCCAGTAGCGACGAACTAGCGGGAGGGCTCCTCTACGAGCAGTACTTC.

This rearrangement joins TRBV7-2 to TRBJ2-7; 13 bases align to TRBD2. This CDR3 region has 17 residues. The V gene end was trimmed by 3 bases and the J gene end by 3 bases; junction bases not matched to a gene: 8. CDR1 is SGHTA, CDR2 FQGNSA, per germline. CDR3 sequence reads: CASSLGLAGTGDYEQYF. The CDR3 region has the DNA TGTGCCAGCAGCTTGGGACTAGCGGGGACGGGGGACTACGAGCAGTACTTC.

This chain links TRBV5-4 with TRBJ1-1, with D perhaps TRBD1 (6 bases). Germline V gene lookup returns CDR1 SGHNT and CDR2 YYREEE (reference sequence). This CDR3 has 15 residues. Trimming pared 0 bases from V and 2 bases from J, leaving 11 bases between. The CDR3 DNA reads as TGTGCCAGCAGCTTGGTGGGACACGAAAACACTGAAGCTTTCTTT. Translation: CASSLVGHENTEAFF.

The V and J genes are TRBV10-2 and TRBJ1-6; possibly TRBD1 for D (5 bases). CDR3 length: 15 residues. Germline V gives CDR1 WSHSY, CDR2 SAAADI. The V end lost 0 bases, the J end lost 6 bases, and 9 bases lay between the germline ends. CDR3 region: CASSESGQTNSPLHF. The CDR3 DNA reads as TGCGCCAGCAGTGAGTCGGGGCAGACTAATTCACCCCTCCACTTT.

V usage is TRBV6-5 and J usage is TRBJ2-5; D is possibly TRBD2 (6 bases). Trimming removed 0 bases from V and 5 bases from J, with 7 bases in between. This CDR3 has 13 residues. Germline V gene data show CDR1 as MNHEY and CDR2 as SVGAGI. The CDR3 bases are TGTGCCAGCAGTTACTCTGGGAGGGAGACCCAGTACTTC. Its translation is CASSYSGRETQYF.

The rearrangement links TRBV6-2 or TRBV6-3 to TRBJ2-2, with 8 nucleotides matching TRBD2. CDR1 MNHEY and CDR2 SVGEGT come from the germline V gene. This CDR3 comprises 17 residues. Losses at the gene ends were 7 bases for V and 0 bases for J; bases not matched to a gene: 10. CDR3 coding DNA: TGTGCCAGCACCCCGACGGGACTAGGAGCGAACACCGGGGAGCTGTTTTTT. As protein: CASTPTGLGANTGELFF.

J is TRBJ2-1 and V is TRBV7-8; 9 bases are shared with TRBD2. CDR1 is SGHVS and CDR2 is FQNEAQ in the germline V gene. V lost 0 bases and J lost 3; bases outside the gene matches: 9. CDR3 length equals 18 residues. This CDR3 is CASSLARLADYIYNEQFF. CDR3 nucleotide sequence: TGTGCCAGCAGCTTAGCCCGACTAGCGGATTATATCTACAATGAGCAGTTCTTC.

The chain is built from TRBV11-2 and TRBJ2-7; 7 bases map to TRBD2. Trimming took 3 bases from V and 0 from J; bases not matched to a gene: 8. This CDR3 spans 16 amino acids. The germline V gene encodes CDR1 SGHAT and CDR2 FQNNGV. CDR3 amino acids: CASSFNVGGSSYEQYF. The CDR3, as DNA: TGTGCCAGCAGCTTCAACGTGGGAGGGAGCTCCTACGAGCAGTACTTC.